Listed below are T cell receptor beta chains from one sample, sequenced in a study of blood T cell repertoires in COVID-19. Measured with immunoSEQ multiplex PCR; TCRdb has only the in-frame clones, and not every one. The repertoire consists of over 250,000 clones, with more than 75% occurring once and the leading ten covering under 2.5%. Sequencing was done on a sample of peripheral blood. The receptors derive from a woman between 50 and 59 years old with acute or convalescent COVID-19. The CDR3 runs from the conserved cysteine through the conserved F or W. A D gene is named only where the DNA matches it firmly. Some rows mark clone size as missing; the rest say once, few, many or name a class of expanded clone.

v_gene	d_gene	j_gene	abundance	CDR3nt	CDR3aa
TRBV27	NA	TRBJ1-5	few	TGTGCCAGCAGTTTGCACGGACAGCTAGTAAATCAGCCCCAGCATTTT	CASSLHGQLVNQPQHF
TRBV19	NA	TRBJ2-5	NA	TGTGCCAGTAGTCCCGGCAGGCAAGAGACCCAGTACTTC	CASSPGRQETQYF
TRBV4-2	TRBD2	TRBJ2-4	once	TGTGCCAGCAGCCCCGGCCTAGCGGGAGGAGGCAAAAACATTCAGTACTTC	CASSPGLAGGGKNIQYF
TRBV4-2	NA	TRBJ1-1	NA	TGTGCCAGCAGCCAAGGAGGGATGAACACTGAAGCTTTCTTT	CASSQGGMNTEAFF
TRBV9	TRBD2	TRBJ2-7	NA	TGTGCCAGCAGCGCGGGACTAGCAACTAGCTACGAGCAGTACTTC	CASSAGLATSYEQYF
TRBV2	TRBD1	TRBJ2-3	NA	TGTGCCAGCAGAAGACAGGGGGCCACAGATACGCAGTATTTT	CASRRQGATDTQYF
TRBV19	NA	TRBJ2-3	NA	TGTGCCAGTAGTCTGTTGTTTGGCCCAGATACGCAGTATTTT	CASSLLFGPDTQYF
TRBV6-5	TRBD1	TRBJ2-7	NA	TGTGCCAGCAGGAGGACAGGATCCTACGAGCAGTACTTC	CASRRTGSYEQYF
TRBV18	NA	TRBJ2-7	NA	TGTGCCAGCTCCGTAAACTACGAGCAGTACTTC	CASSVNYEQYF
TRBV28	NA	TRBJ1-5	NA	TGTGCCAGCATACCTAATCTGAATAGCAATCAGCCCCAGCATTTT	CASIPNLNSNQPQHF
TRBV4-1	TRBD1	TRBJ1-4	few	TGCGCCAGCAGTCGGACAGGGGTCGATGAAAAACTGTTTTTT	CASSRTGVDEKLFF
TRBV19	NA	TRBJ1-2	few	TGTGCCAGTAGTATAAGTACTGGCTATGGCTACACCTTC	CASSISTGYGYTF
TRBV12-3/TRBV12-4	NA	TRBJ1-5	NA	TGTGCCAGCAGTTTCACAGGGATTCAGCCCCAGCATTTT	CASSFTGIQPQHF
TRBV6-6	NA	TRBJ2-1	once	TGTGCCAGCAGTTACTCAACCGGGAGCCATGAGCAGTTCTTC	CASSYSTGSHEQFF
TRBV2	NA	TRBJ2-7	NA	TGTGCCAGCAATGGATGGGCGTCCTACGAGCAGTACTTC	CASNGWASYEQYF
TRBV9	TRBD2	TRBJ2-1	NA	TGTGCCAGCAGCCCCCTCGGACTAGCGGGAGCAAACAATGAGCAGTTCTTC	CASSPLGLAGANNEQFF
TRBV5-5	NA	TRBJ1-5	NA	TGTGCCAGCAGCTTGGCAGGGGAAGCGCAGCCCCAGCATTTT	CASSLAGEAQPQHF
TRBV6-1	NA	TRBJ1-2	NA	TGTGCCAGCAGTGAAACAGGGATCTCTGGCTACACCTTC	CASSETGISGYTF
TRBV24-1	NA	TRBJ1-2	NA	TGTGCCACCAGTGGTCGGGCGGGCGGCTACACCTTC	CATSGRAGGYTF
TRBV4-3	TRBD2	TRBJ2-6	NA	TGCGCCAGCAGCCAAGATTGGACTAGCGGGATTGTTGGGGCCAACGTCCTGACTTTC	CASSQDWTSGIVGANVLTF
TRBV19	NA	TRBJ1-4	NA	TGTGCCAGTAGCCGGGGGTCCAAGAATGAAAAACTGTTTTTT	CASSRGSKNEKLFF
TRBV6-5	NA	TRBJ2-1	NA	TGTGCCAGCAGTTACCGAGGACAGCTCTACAATGAGCAGTTCTTC	CASSYRGQLYNEQFF
TRBV5-1	NA	TRBJ1-1	NA	TGCGCCAGCAGCACACGAGGTAGAATCAGAAACACTGAAGCTTTCTTT	CASSTRGRIRNTEAFF
TRBV5-5	TRBD1	TRBJ1-2	once	TGTGCCAGCAGCCCGAGGACAGGGCTCGATGGCTACACCTTC	CASSPRTGLDGYTF
TRBV5-4	NA	TRBJ2-7	NA	TGTGCCAGCAGCTTTGGCGCAAGTAGGAGCTCCTACGAGCAGTACTTC	CASSFGASRSSYEQYF
TRBV11-2	NA	TRBJ1-1	NA	TGTGCCAGCCAATTAGACATTAACACTGAAGCTTTCTTT	CASQLDINTEAFF
TRBV11-2	TRBD2	TRBJ2-1	NA	TGTGCCAGCAGCTTAGAGCGCGGGAGTGGTGAGCAGTTCTTC	CASSLERGSGEQFF
TRBV7-3	TRBD2	TRBJ2-3	once	TGTGCCAGCAGTTACGGGACTAGCGGGAGGTTAGGAGATACGCAGTATTTT	CASSYGTSGRLGDTQYF
TRBV7-9	TRBD2	TRBJ2-7	NA	TGTGCCAGCAGCCCCCGGACTAGCGGGAGGACGTCCTACGAGCAGTACTTC	CASSPRTSGRTSYEQYF
TRBV24-1	TRBD1	TRBJ1-2	NA	TGTGCCACCAGTGATTATCGCGGACAGGGGAGGTATGGCTACACCTTC	CATSDYRGQGRYGYTF
TRBV6-1	NA	TRBJ2-1	NA	TGTGCCAGCAGTCCACAGGGTTCCATTTACAATGAGCAGTTCTTC	CASSPQGSIYNEQFF
TRBV5-1	TRBD1	TRBJ1-2	few	TGCGCCAGCAGCTTGGCGGATGGTAGACAGGGCGGCGGCTACACCTTC	CASSLADGRQGGGYTF
TRBV30	NA	TRBJ2-5	NA	TGTGCCTGGAGTGTAGATTTGCGAGGACAAGAGACCCAGTACTTC	CAWSVDLRGQETQYF
TRBV30	NA	TRBJ2-2	NA	TGTGCCCTGGAAGTCCGGGTGGAGACCGGGGAGCTGTTTTTT	CALEVRVETGELFF
TRBV10-3	NA	TRBJ1-3	NA	TGTGCCATCATTGGTGAACAGTACTCTGGAAACACCATATATTTT	CAIIGEQYSGNTIYF
TRBV5-3	TRBD1	TRBJ1-2	NA	TGTGCCAGAAGCCAAGTCCCGGGACAGGGATCTAACTATGGCTACACCTTC	CARSQVPGQGSNYGYTF
TRBV5-1	TRBD1	TRBJ1-3	NA	TGCGCCAGCAGCTCCCAGACAGGGTCTGGAAACACCATATATTTT	CASSSQTGSGNTIYF
TRBV18	TRBD2	TRBJ2-7	NA	TGTGCCAGCTCTTCTATGGCGGGAGTAGAGGGGGAGCAGTACTTC	CASSSMAGVEGEQYF
TRBV12-3/TRBV12-4	NA	TRBJ2-7	once	TGTGCCAGCAGTCCCGGACACCTCTACGAGCAGTACTTC	CASSPGHLYEQYF
TRBV19	NA	TRBJ2-1	NA	TGTGCCAGTAGGCCGGGCGGACAACGTAGGTACAATGAGCAGTTCTTC	CASRPGGQRRYNEQFF
TRBV29-1	TRBD1	TRBJ2-5	once	TGCAGCGGCCGGACAGGGGGCATTCGAGAGACCCAGTACTTC	CSGRTGGIRETQYF
TRBV5-1	NA	TRBJ2-1	NA	TGCGCCAGCAGCTTGAGCCAGGGCGCCTACAATGAGCAGTTCTTC	CASSLSQGAYNEQFF
TRBV28	NA	TRBJ1-2	few	TGTGCCAGCAGTTCCAGGGCTAGGAACTATGGCTACACCTTC	CASSSRARNYGYTF
TRBV19	NA	TRBJ2-1	NA	TGTGCCAGTAGTATTTACAGGTCACCCTACAATGAGCAGTTCTTC	CASSIYRSPYNEQFF
TRBV5-1	TRBD1	TRBJ1-1	NA	TGCGCCAGCAGCTTGGTTGGGACAGGCCAGAACACTGAAGCTTTCTTT	CASSLVGTGQNTEAFF
TRBV27	TRBD1	TRBJ1-2	NA	TGTGCCAGCAGGTCTTGGACAGGGAACTATGGCTACACCTTC	CASRSWTGNYGYTF
TRBV11-1	TRBD1	TRBJ2-1	NA	TGTGCCAGCAGCTCGGGACAGGGGACCAATGAGCAGTTCTTC	CASSSGQGTNEQFF
TRBV6-5	NA	TRBJ1-3	NA	TGTGCCAGCAGTTACTCGCCCAGGCGCTCTGGAAACACCATATATTTT	CASSYSPRRSGNTIYF